The sequence of this T cell receptor (beta chain) was determined in a study of tumor-infiltrating lymphocytes in oesophageal squamous cell carcinoma. TCRdb redid the calling of the PCR reads with MiXCR, one entry per CDR3 protein. Counted here are 13,000 or so distinct CDR3 sequences, 54% occurring once; the ten biggest clones make up 34%. Germline CDR1 and CDR2: SGHRS and YFSETQ. Trimming cost V 0 bases and J 3 bases, with 9 bases left between them. This CDR3 spans 14 amino acids. This clonotype is labeled as medium-sized. This rearrangement joins TRBV5-1 to TRBJ2-5; D may be TRBD1 (6 bases). This TCR derives from a female donor with esophageal squamous cell carcinoma. Sequenced: esophageal tumor tissue. CDR3 amino acids: CASSLGGHKETQYF. The CDR3 DNA follows: TGCGCCAGCAGCTTGGGGGGACACAAAGAGACCCAGTACTTC.